Listed here are 29 T cell receptor beta chains from one sample, sequenced in a study of human T cells and chemical hapten exposure. TCRdb itself ran the RACE reads through MiXCR, one entry per CDR3 protein. This table has around 69,000 distinct CDR3 sequences, about 8.5% appearing once. Time point reported: patch test 2, 6 weeks after DPC sensitization. Regarding treatment: therapeutic diphenylcyclopropenone sensitization with weekly scalp DPC. The sample in question was whole blood, obtained in connection with sensitization to the hapten diphenylcyclopropenone (DPC). The receptors shown here come from a woman aged 45-59 years with alopecia areata. Some clones in this sample may be carry-over from other donors' samples.

This clonotype occurred a few times. CDR3 residues: CASSLMGAREQYF. The CDR3 DNA follows: TGTGCCAGCAGCTTGATGGGCGCTCGGGAGCAGTACTTC. This chain joins TRBV5-5 and TRBJ2-7; D not certain. Trimming left V 1 base short and J 7 bases short, with 12 bases between. Germline V gives CDR1 SGHKS, CDR2 YYEKEE (reference sequence). The CDR3 totals 13 residues.

This clonotype was counted at least ten times. This chain links TRBV29-1 with TRBJ1-3, with D unclear. V lost 6 bases to trimming and J lost 0 bases, with 9 bases between them. Germline V CDR1 and CDR2: SQVTM, ANQGSEA. CDR3 length: 13 amino acids. For the CDR3, the DNA is TGCAGCGTAGGGCCGCTCTCTGGAAACACCATATATTTT. This sequence encodes CSVGPLSGNTIYF.

The J gene is TRBJ2-1, the V gene TRBV29-1; TRBD1 is a possible D gene (6 bases). V lost 7 bases to trimming and J lost 2 bases, with 18 bases between them. Germline V gene sequence: CDR1 SQVTM, CDR2 ANQGSEA. The CDR3 sequence is 15 residues long. CDR3 sequence reads: CSGNLQGTTYNEQFF. CDR3 bases: TGCAGCGGCAATTTACAGGGAACGACCTACAATGAGCAGTTCTTC.

The chain recombines TRBV3-1 with TRBJ2-3; 8 nucleotides align to TRBD2. Germline CDR1 LGHDT, CDR2 YNNKEL (reference sequence). The CDR3 loop spans 14 amino acids. With 1 base clipped from V and 7 bases from J, the junction kept 4 bases outside the gene matches. This chain's CDR3 is CASSQVRGVNTQYF. The CDR3 nucleotides are TGTGCCAGCAGCCAAGTGCGGGGGGTAAATACGCAGTATTTT.

This clonotype was observed a few times. The chain links TRBV5-6 to TRBJ2-1, with no clear D. Trimming pared 5 bases from V and 10 bases from J, leaving 25 bases between. CDR3 size: 16 residues. Germline CDR1 is SGHDT and CDR2 is YYEEEE. CDR3 loop: CASSHLLKQLEGEQFF. The DNA of the CDR3 is TGTGCCAGCAGTCACTTACTGAAACAGCTGGAAGGCGAGCAGTTCTTC.

This clonotype was recorded many times. The CDR3 loop is CASSPSSVAGNTEAFF. The CDR3 nucleotides are TGTGCCAGCAGTCCCTCCTCGGTCGCGGGGAACACTGAAGCTTTCTTT. The chain joins TRBV6-5 to TRBJ1-1; no clear D gene. CDR1 is MNHEY and CDR2 is SVGAGI in the germline V gene. V lost 5 bases and J 1 base, leaving 17 bases between the germline ends. CDR3 length: 16 residues.

This clonotype has ten or more counts. The J gene is TRBJ1-2, the V gene TRBV10-3; D might be TRBD1 (5 bases). The CDR3 is 14 amino acids. Trimming took 3 bases from V and 12 from J, leaving 20 bases between them. Germline V gene data show CDR1 as ENHRY and CDR2 as SYGVKD. The CDR3 here is CAISDGGFRMGDTF. In nucleotides, the CDR3 is TGTGCCATCAGTGATGGGGGTTTTCGAATGGGCGACACCTTC.

This clonotype was seen many times. V is TRBV29-1 and J is TRBJ1-2, with TRBD1 matching 7 bases. Germline lookup yields CDR1 SQVTM and CDR2 ANQGSEA. Trimming took 7 bases from V and 7 from J; bases not matched to a gene: 15. CDR3 length: 14 amino acids. The CDR3 DNA is TGCAGCGCAAGCGAGGGCGCCAGGGGGTCTGGCTACACCTTC. This codes for CSASEGARGSGYTF. The full variable domain, rest sourced from reference TRBV29-1 and TRBJ1-2, is SAVISQKPSRDICQRGTSLTIQCQVDSQVTMMFWYRQQPGQSLTLIATANQGSEATYESGFVIDKFPISRPNLTFSTLTVSNMSPEDSSIYLCSASEGARGSGYTFGSGTRLTVV.

Note on this clonotype: Since a much larger clone is just one base distant, this may be a read error. The chain is built from TRBV28 and TRBJ1-3, with D unclear. This CDR3 region has 12 residues. V lost 8 bases, J lost 2 bases, and 7 bases lay in between. Germline CDR1 reads MDHEN; CDR2 reads SYDVKM. For the CDR3, the DNA is TGTGCCAGCTCGGCAGCTGGAAACACCATATATTTT. It is translated as CASSAAGNTIYF.

There are a few counts of this clonotype. V gene TRBV20-1 combines with J gene TRBJ2-7; D is unclear. V shed 5 bases and J shed 5 bases, with 7 bases lying between them. This CDR3 comprises 10 residues. Looked up from germline, CDR1 is DFQATT and CDR2 is SNEGSKA (reference sequence). The CDR3 loop is CSAGRNEQYF. As DNA, the CDR3 is TGCAGTGCTGGGCGGAACGAGCAGTACTTC.

This clonotype has only a few counts. This chain uses TRBV29-1 with TRBJ1-5; 7 positions match TRBD1. There are 13 residues in the CDR3. Germline assignment: CDR1 SQVTM and CDR2 ANQGSEA. V was pared by 6 bases and J by 0 bases, with 2 bases of the junction left unmatched. The CDR3 loop is CSVGTVSNQPQHF. The CDR3 bases are TGCAGCGTGGGGACAGTTAGCAATCAGCCCCAGCATTTT.

The CDR3 protein is CASSLGDRANTDTQYF. CDR3 nucleotide sequence: TGTGCCAGCTCACTGGGCGACAGGGCAAACACAGATACGCAGTATTTT. This chain uses TRBV18 with TRBJ2-3; the match to TRBD1 covers 7 bases. V lost 4 bases to trimming and J lost 2 bases; unmatched junction nucleotides: 9. Looked up from germline, CDR1 is KGHSH and CDR2 is LQKENI. This CDR3 has 16 amino acids.

Comment on this clonotype: This may be a read error: a much more frequent sequence differs by one nucleotide. The chain is built from TRBV29-1 and TRBJ1-1, with D unresolved. Trimming took 5 bases from V and 2 from J, leaving 18 bases between them. Germline-derived CDR1 and CDR2 are SQVTM and ANQGSEA. The CDR3 sequence is 15 residues long. This CDR3 reads CSVRRGSSINTEAFF. In DNA form, the CDR3 reads TGCAGCGTTCGACGTGGCAGTTCCATAAACACTGAAGCTTTCTTT.

The chain links TRBV11-2 to TRBJ1-1; a weak D match, TRBD1 (5 bases). The CDR3 totals 13 residues. The ends were cut back, 6 bases at V and 1 base at J, with 9 bases in the middle. The germline V gene encodes CDR1 SGHAT and CDR2 FQNNGV. The CDR3 DNA reads as TGTGCCAGCAGGATCGGGGGGAACACTGAAGCTTTCTTT. It codes for CASRIGGNTEAFF.

In its sample, this clonotype was seen many times. The chain has TRBV20-1 and TRBJ1-2; D call uncertain. This CDR3 has 14 amino acids. Trimming pared 6 bases from V and 0 bases from J, leaving 14 bases between. Germline assignment: CDR1 DFQATT and CDR2 SNEGSKA (reference sequence). CDR3 residues: CSAPYLATNYGYTF. CDR3 in DNA: TGCAGTGCGCCCTACCTTGCCACTAACTATGGCTACACCTTC.

The rearrangement joins TRBV12-5 to TRBJ2-3; TRBD1 agrees at 7 bases. This CDR3 is 17 amino acids long. V trimming: 2 bases; J trimming: 0 bases; junction bases outside the gene matches: 8. Per the germline V gene, CDR1 is LGHNT and CDR2 is FRNRAP. CDR3 residues: CASGLIPDRESTDTQYF. The CDR3 DNA sequence: TGTGCTAGTGGTTTGATCCCCGACAGGGAGAGCACAGATACGCAGTATTTT. The full variable domain, its missing parts supplied by reference TRBV12-5 and TRBJ2-3, is DARVTQTPRHKVTEMGQEVTMRCQPILGHNTVFWYRQTMMQGLELLAYFRNRAPLDDSGMPKDRFSAEMPDATLATLKIQPSEPRDSAVYFCASGLIPDRESTDTQYFGPGTRLTVL.

This rearrangement joins TRBV12-3 or TRBV12-4 to TRBJ2-1; 12 bases are shared with TRBD2. J lost 5 bases, V lost 6 bases, and 17 bases had no gene match. The CDR3 is made up of 19 amino acids. This chain's CDR3 is CASRRLAGVHFNTHNEQFF. The CDR3 nucleotides read TGTGCCAGCAGGCGACTAGCGGGGGTTCACTTTAACACCCACAATGAGCAGTTCTTC.

This clonotype was picked up many times. The genes are TRBV18 and TRBJ1-1; D is perhaps TRBD1 (5 bases). Deletions cut 2 bases from V and 4 bases from J, with 11 bases between. Germline CDR1 and CDR2: KGHSH and LQKENI. This CDR3 spans 14 amino acids. In DNA form, the CDR3 reads TGTGCCAGCTCACCAAGTCTAGGGGCCACTGAAGCTTTCTTT. Its translation is CASSPSLGATEAFF. The complete variable domain, with remaining parts taken from reference TRBV18 and TRBJ1-1, reads NAGVMQNPRHLVRRRGQEARLRCSPMKGHSHVYWYRQLPEEGLKFMVYLQKENIIDESGMPKERFSAEFPKEGPSILRIQQVVRGDSAAYFCASSPSLGATEAFFGQGTRLTVV.

The chain combines TRBV6-2 or TRBV6-3 with TRBJ2-1; 7 nucleotides align to TRBD2. V trimming: 0 bases; J trimming: 5 bases; junction bases outside the gene matches: 13. Germline V gene lookup returns CDR1 MNHEY and CDR2 SVGEGT. This CDR3 contains 18 residues. The CDR3 DNA follows: TGTGCCAGCAGTTACTCGAGACTCGGGGGGATTCGAAACAATGAGCAGTTCTTC. The encoded protein is CASSYSRLGGIRNNEQFF.

This clonotype was counted ten times or more. This sequence joins TRBV4-1 and TRBJ1-6, with 11 positions matching TRBD1. This CDR3 contains 15 residues. The ends lost 6 bases at V and 9 bases at J; junction bases unmatched: 7. Germline assignment: CDR1 MGHRA and CDR2 YSYEKL. The CDR3 region has the DNA TGCGCCAGCAGGGCCCCTGGGACAGGGGGTTCACCCCTCCACTTT. Translation: CASRAPGTGGSPLHF.

This chain uses TRBV5-1 with TRBJ2-6, with unresolved D. V lost 2 bases to trimming and J lost 0 bases, with 18 bases between them. From germline, CDR1 is SGHRS and CDR2 YFSETQ. CDR3 length: 19 residues. The CDR3 DNA follows: TGCGCCAGCAGCTTCGGTAGGCCAACTCCTAACTCTGGGGCCAACGTCCTGACTTTC. Its protein is CASSFGRPTPNSGANVLTF.

This clonotype has a handful of counts. This chain joins TRBV6-2 or TRBV6-3 and TRBJ2-3, with 11 bases lining up with TRBD2. J gave up 7 bases and V 8 bases, and 8 bases lay outside the gene matches. CDR1 is MNHEY and CDR2 is SVGEGT in the germline V gene. This CDR3 is 14 amino acids long. CDR3 region: CASVSGGARHTQYF. The CDR3 DNA follows: TGTGCCAGCGTTAGCGGGGGGGCCCGTCATACGCAGTATTTT.

The table lists this clonotype with a few counts. J is TRBJ1-5 and V is TRBV19; D unresolved. This CDR3 is 16 amino acids long. V lost 5 bases and J 4 bases, leaving 18 bases between the germline ends. The germline gives CDR1 LNHDA, CDR2 SQIVND (reference sequence). DNA for the CDR3: TGTGCCAGTAGTCCCCACGGGGATAGGGCAAATCAGCCCCAGCATTTT. It encodes CASSPHGDRANQPQHF.

The DNA for the CDR3 is TGTGCCAGCAGCTTAGGGGGCGAATTGAACGAGCAGTACTTC. This sequence encodes CASSLGGELNEQYF. This sequence joins TRBV13 and TRBJ2-7; D remains unclear. Germline V lookup: CDR1 PRHDT, CDR2 FYEKMQ (reference sequence). This CDR3 has 14 amino acids. The V and J ends lost 0 bases and 5 bases respectively, with 11 bases between them.

This clonotype has just a few counts. DNA of the CDR3: TGCAGCGTTGAAGATCTTGAGGTGCGGACTGAAGCTTTCTTT. Protein: CSVEDLEVRTEAFF. This chain connects TRBV29-1 to TRBJ1-1; D remains ambiguous. This CDR3 is built from 14 residues. Germline CDR1 SQVTM, CDR2 ANQGSEA. Trimming left V 0 bases short and J 5 bases short, with 13 bases between.

This clonotype was seen at least ten times. This chain connects TRBV5-1 to TRBJ2-3; D is unresolved. Between the trimmed V and J ends, which lost 4 bases and 1 base, there was a span of 10 bases. The CDR3 loop spans 14 amino acids. Germline V gene sequence: CDR1 SGHRS, CDR2 YFSETQ. The CDR3 is CASSTDGRTDTQYF. The CDR3 nucleotides are TGCGCCAGCAGCACGGACGGCCGCACAGATACGCAGTATTTT.

This clonotype appeared a few times. The chain is built from TRBV10-3 and TRBJ2-3, with 7 bases matching TRBD2. The V segment lost 8 bases and the J segment 1 base; nucleotides outside the gene matches: 15. CDR1 and CDR2 (germline): ENHRY, SYGVKD. The CDR3 consists of 17 residues. CDR3 sequence (DNA): TGTGCCATCCTAAAGGCCGGGGGGACTACCCGCACAGATACGCAGTATTTT. This sequence encodes CAILKAGGTTRTDTQYF.

CDR3 coding DNA: TGCGCCAGCAGCCTCTACATCGGGGTGGAACAGTTCTTC. It specifies CASSLYIGVEQFF. V usage is TRBV5-1 and J usage is TRBJ2-1, with a tentative D call TRBD2 (5 bases). Germline V gene lookup returns CDR1 SGHRS and CDR2 YFSETQ. Trimming took off 4 bases at V and 13 bases at J, with 18 bases between the two ends. CDR3 length: 13 amino acids.

This clonotype has a count of ten or more. The CDR3 coding sequence is TGTGCCAGCAGTTCACAGGGGCCCGAGCGAGGGACCCAGTACTTC. Translation: CASSSQGPERGTQYF. The chain couples TRBV12-3 or TRBV12-4 to TRBJ2-5, with TRBD1 identical over 7 bases. With V trimmed by 4 bases and J by 7 bases, 12 bases remained unmatched. This CDR3 contains 15 residues.